A single sample is the source of the 22 T cell receptor beta chains below, sequenced in a study of cytomegalovirus exposure and HLA in healthy donors. PCR amplification relied on 60 Vbeta primers (plus 13 Jbeta primers). Only in-frame clones appear in the TCRdb table, and some are missing; sequencing was by immunoSEQ multiplex PCR. The sample data list around 77,000 clones. Source material: PBMCs. These receptors were collected from a man aged 50-59 years in good health and CMV-seropositive.

The chain joins TRBV11-1 to TRBJ2-5; 7 positions agree with TRBD1. The CDR3 contains 16 residues. Trimming removed 3 bases from V and 3 bases from J; junction bases left unmatched: 10. Germline V CDR1 and CDR2: SGHAT, FQDESV (reference sequence). CDR3 coding DNA: TGTGCCAGCAGCTTGGGGTTCGGACAGGACGAAGAGACCCAGTACTTC. It translates to CASSLGFGQDEETQYF.

This rearrangement joins TRBV6-6 to TRBJ2-2; 8 nucleotides match TRBD2. Unmatched junction bases numbered 7, after V lost 7 bases and J lost 3 bases. This CDR3 is 15 amino acids long. Germline-derived CDR1 and CDR2 are MNHNY and SVGAGI (reference sequence). The CDR3 DNA follows: TGTGCCAGCACCCCCGGGGGGGCGGACACCGGGGAGCTGTTTTTT. This translates into CASTPGGADTGELFF.

The rearrangement joins TRBV2 to TRBJ1-1; no clear D gene. V lost 3 bases and J 0 bases, leaving 8 bases between the germline ends. Germline V lookup: CDR1 SNHLY, CDR2 FYNNEI. The CDR3 covers 14 residues. The CDR3 sequence is CASSDQAVNTEAFF. CDR3 sequence (DNA): TGTGCCAGCAGTGACCAGGCCGTGAACACTGAAGCTTTCTTT.

The chain uses TRBV19 and TRBJ1-4, with TRBD1 as a possible D gene (6 bases). Trimming pared 5 bases from V and 0 bases from J, leaving 13 bases between. The CDR3 totals 16 residues. CDR1 and CDR2 from the germline V gene are LNHDA and SQIVND (reference sequence). CDR3 bases: TGTGCCAGTAGTTCCGGGACACGGTCAACTAATGAAAAACTGTTTTTT. Translated: CASSSGTRSTNEKLFF.

The chain combines TRBV28 with TRBJ1-2; D remains unclear. V was pared by 5 bases and J by 1 base, with 14 bases between. The CDR3 has 15 amino acids. From germline, CDR1 is MDHEN and CDR2 SYDVKM. CDR3 amino acids: CASSAAGILNYGYTF. In nucleotides, the CDR3 is TGTGCCAGCAGTGCGGCGGGGATCCTTAACTATGGCTACACCTTC.

This sequence joins TRBV5-1 and TRBJ2-3; 11 positions agree with TRBD2. This CDR3 region has 17 residues. V trimming: 4 bases; J trimming: 0 bases; junction bases outside the gene matches: 7. Germline V gene lookup returns CDR1 SGHRS and CDR2 YFSETQ. Here the CDR3 DNA reads TGCGCCAGCAGCCCCGGACTAGCGGGTCTCAGCACAGATACGCAGTATTTT. The encoded protein is CASSPGLAGLSTDTQYF.

The gene calls are TRBV13 and TRBJ1-1; D perhaps matches TRBD1 (5 bases). The CDR3 has 15 amino acids. The V and J ends lost 3 bases and 1 base respectively, with 12 bases between them. Looked up from germline, CDR1 is PRHDT and CDR2 is FYEKMQ (reference sequence). The CDR3 loop is CASSFSGKANTEAFF. CDR3 sequence (DNA): TGTGCCAGCAGCTTCTCAGGGAAGGCGAACACTGAAGCTTTCTTT.

This chain links TRBV19 with TRBJ1-5; TRBD1 agrees at 9 bases. The germline V gene encodes CDR1 LNHDA and CDR2 SQIVND (reference sequence). J was trimmed by 6 bases and V by 5 bases; bases with no gene match: 8. CDR3 size: 15 residues. DNA of the CDR3: TGTGCCAGTAGTCCGCTACAGGGGGCGGGTCAGCCCCAGCATTTT. Translated, it gives CASSPLQGAGQPQHF.

The chain employs TRBV25-1 and TRBJ2-5; 9 nucleotides align to TRBD1. The CDR3 has 15 residues. The V gene's germline CDR1 is MGHDK and CDR2 SYGVNS. Trimming removed 4 bases from V and 4 bases from J; junction bases left unmatched: 7. The CDR3, as DNA: TGTGCCAGCAGTGCCCGACAGGGGGTGGGAGAGACCCAGTACTTC. It specifies CASSARQGVGETQYF.

The chain carries TRBV2 and TRBJ2-5; tentatively, D is TRBD1 (6 bases). V lost 3 bases and J lost 5, with 10 bases in between. This CDR3 is built from 13 residues. CDR1 and CDR2 (germline): SNHLY, FYNNEI. As DNA, the CDR3 is TGTGCCAGCAGTGACGGGCAGGGGGAGACCCAGTACTTC. Translating gives CASSDGQGETQYF.

J is TRBJ2-5 and V is TRBV4-1, with D tentatively TRBD2 (7 bases). Trimming took off 4 bases at V and 1 base at J, with 10 bases between the two ends. Germline values: CDR1 MGHRA, CDR2 YSYEKL. The CDR3 has 14 amino acids. This chain's CDR3 is CASSPGGPQETQYF. The CDR3, as DNA: TGCGCCAGCAGCCCCGGGGGGCCCCAAGAGACCCAGTACTTC.

The J gene is TRBJ2-7, the V gene TRBV5-1; 7 bases map to TRBD1. This CDR3 contains 16 residues. From germline, CDR1 is SGHRS and CDR2 YFSETQ. V shed 5 bases and J 0 bases; nucleotides not matched to a gene: 11. This CDR3 is CASSRFSGGSSYEQYF. CDR3 nucleotides: TGCGCCAGCAGTCGATTTTCAGGGGGATCCTCCTACGAGCAGTACTTC.

CDR3 region: CAISEPITGKENTEAFF. In nucleotides, the CDR3 is TGTGCCATCAGTGAGCCTATAACAGGGAAGGAGAACACTGAAGCTTTCTTT. This rearrangement joins TRBV10-3 to TRBJ1-1; TRBD1 is a possible D gene (6 bases). The germline V and J ends were trimmed by 2 bases and 1 base, with 17 bases remaining between them. The V gene's germline CDR1 is ENHRY and CDR2 SYGVKD. The CDR3 covers 17 residues.

V gene TRBV5-6 combines with J gene TRBJ2-3, with a tentative D call TRBD1 (6 bases). V was shortened by 0 bases and J by 11 bases, with 10 bases between the two germline ends. Germline lookup yields CDR1 SGHDT and CDR2 YYEEEE. The CDR3 extends over 12 amino acids. CDR3 coding DNA: TGTGCCAGCAGCTTGGTAGGCAGGGGGCAGTATTTT. Translating it yields CASSLVGRGQYF.

CDR3 region: CASSPMEGYGYTF. CDR3 DNA sequence: TGTGCCAGCAGCCCCATGGAGGGCTATGGCTACACCTTC. This chain links TRBV7-9 with TRBJ1-2, with D unclear. The V end lost 5 bases, the J end lost 4 bases, and 11 bases lay between the germline ends. Germline V gene lookup returns CDR1 SEHNR and CDR2 FQNEAQ (reference sequence). The CDR3 loop spans 13 amino acids.

The rearrangement uses TRBV2 and TRBJ1-1, with D uncertain. This CDR3 spans 10 amino acids. Germline values: CDR1 SNHLY, CDR2 FYNNEI. Trimming removed 7 bases from V and 8 bases from J, with 8 bases in between. The CDR3 bases are TGTGCCAGCAAGTCAGTGGAAGCTTTCTTT. It translates to CASKSVEAFF.

J is TRBJ1-2 and V is TRBV28, with 8 nucleotides matching TRBD1. V was pared by 4 bases and J by 8 bases, with 12 bases of the junction left unmatched. CDR1 MDHEN and CDR2 SYDVKM come from the germline V gene. The CDR3 covers 15 residues. The CDR3 here is CASSWTAGQVGGYTF. In nucleotides, the CDR3 is TGTGCCAGCAGTTGGACCGCGGGACAGGTTGGGGGCTACACCTTC.

The chain links TRBV29-1 to TRBJ2-7; D is unclear. V was cut by 0 bases and J by 4 bases, with 7 bases left in between. CDR1 is SQVTM, CDR2 ANQGSEA, per germline. The CDR3 is made up of 12 amino acids. CDR3 bases: TGCAGCGTTGAAGACAGAGGATACGAGCAGTACTTC. Encoded protein: CSVEDRGYEQYF.

The chain joins TRBV5-5 to TRBJ1-5; D not resolved. Trimming stripped 4 bases from V and 1 base from J, with 9 bases between. Looked up from germline, CDR1 is SGHKS and CDR2 is YYEKEE (reference sequence). The CDR3 totals 14 residues. CDR3: CASSPSGSNQPQHF. The CDR3 DNA is TGTGCCAGCAGCCCCAGTGGCAGCAATCAGCCCCAGCATTTT.

V is TRBV18 and J is TRBJ1-1, with D hard to call. The length of the CDR3 is 13 residues. Trimming shortened V by 2 bases and J by 6 bases, and 10 bases separated the two germline ends. The germline gives CDR1 KGHSH, CDR2 LQKENI. CDR3 nucleotides: TGTGCCAGCTCACCAGGTGGCCCTCCTGAAGCTTTCTTT. Protein product: CASSPGGPPEAFF. Full variable domain (remainder filled in from reference TRBV18 and TRBJ1-1): NAGVMQNPRHLVRRRGQEARLRCSPMKGHSHVYWYRQLPEEGLKFMVYLQKENIIDESGMPKERFSAEFPKEGPSILRIQQVVRGDSAAYFCASSPGGPPEAFFGQGTRLTVV.

The chain employs TRBV11-2 and TRBJ1-1; D is possibly TRBD1 (6 bases). V was cut by 1 base and J by 4 bases, with 10 bases left in between. Germline V gene data show CDR1 as SGHAT and CDR2 as FQNNGV. The CDR3 runs 14 residues. CDR3 coding DNA: TGTGCCAGCAGCTTAGTGCGGGGGGCCACTGAAGCTTTCTTT. Translated: CASSLVRGATEAFF.

This chain links TRBV28 with TRBJ1-1, with 8 bases matching TRBD1. The ends lost 2 bases at V and 4 bases at J; junction bases unmatched: 3. Germline lookup yields CDR1 MDHEN and CDR2 SYDVKM. CDR3 length: 14 residues. The CDR3 region has the DNA TGTGCCAGCAGTTTAACAGGGGGTACCACTGAAGCTTTCTTT. It specifies CASSLTGGTTEAFF.